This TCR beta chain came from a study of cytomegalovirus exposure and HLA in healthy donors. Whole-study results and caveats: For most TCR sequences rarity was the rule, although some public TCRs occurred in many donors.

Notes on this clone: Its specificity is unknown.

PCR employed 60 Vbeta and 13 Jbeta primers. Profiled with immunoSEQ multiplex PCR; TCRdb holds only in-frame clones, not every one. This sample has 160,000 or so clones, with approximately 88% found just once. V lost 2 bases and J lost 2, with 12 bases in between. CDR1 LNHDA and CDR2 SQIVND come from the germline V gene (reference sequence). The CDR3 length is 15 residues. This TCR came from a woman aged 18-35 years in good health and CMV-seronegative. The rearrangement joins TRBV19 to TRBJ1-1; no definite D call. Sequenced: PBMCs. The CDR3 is CASSIMEGSNTEAFF. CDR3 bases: TGTGCCAGTAGTATAATGGAGGGTTCCAACACTGAAGCTTTCTTT.